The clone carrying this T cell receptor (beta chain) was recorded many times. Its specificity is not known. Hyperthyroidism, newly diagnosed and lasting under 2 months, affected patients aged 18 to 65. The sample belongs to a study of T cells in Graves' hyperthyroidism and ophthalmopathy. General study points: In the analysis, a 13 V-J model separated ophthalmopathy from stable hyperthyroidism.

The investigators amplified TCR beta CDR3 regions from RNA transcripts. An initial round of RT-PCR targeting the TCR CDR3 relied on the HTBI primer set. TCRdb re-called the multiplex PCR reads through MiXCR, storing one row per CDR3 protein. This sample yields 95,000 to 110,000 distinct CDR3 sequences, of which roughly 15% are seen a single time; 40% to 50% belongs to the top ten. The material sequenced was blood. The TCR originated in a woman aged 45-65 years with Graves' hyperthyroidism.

The CDR3 DNA reads as TGCAGCACGAGGACAGGGAAGGAGGACTATGGCTACACCTTC. Translating gives CSTRTGKEDYGYTF. This sequence joins TRBV29-1 and TRBJ1-2; TRBD1 aligns across 8 bases. Trimming removed 8 bases from V and 3 bases from J; junction bases left unmatched: 11. The V gene's germline CDR1 is SQVTM and CDR2 ANQGSEA. CDR3 length equals 14 residues.